What follows is one TCR beta chain and its context. The source of the sample is a study of blood T cell repertoires in COVID-19. The CDR3 is 15 residues long. The J segment lost 6 bases and the V segment lost 2 bases, leaving 9 bases of the junction unmatched. Germline-derived CDR1 and CDR2 are SGHRS and YFSETQ. Clones were sequenced by immunoSEQ multiplex PCR, and TCRdb holds only the in-frame ones, with some missing. The sample has about 37,000 clones, roughly 87% seen once; the top ten hold more than 7%. The chain joins TRBV5-1 to TRBJ1-2, with 8 bases lining up with TRBD1. The clonotype was recovered from a human donor in a cohort sampled during active COVID-19. The sequencing sample was made of peripheral blood. CDR3 loop: CASSLPSGGENGYTF. The DNA for the CDR3 is TGCGCCAGCAGCTTACCGTCAGGGGGCGAGAATGGCTACACCTTC. The full variable domain, with the rest looked up from reference TRBV5-1 and TRBJ1-2, is KAGVTQTPRYLIKTRGQQVTLSCSPISGHRSVSWYQQTPGQGLQFLFEYFSETQRNKGNFPGRFSGRQFSNSRSEMNVSTLELGDSALYLCASSLPSGGENGYTFGSGTRLTVV.